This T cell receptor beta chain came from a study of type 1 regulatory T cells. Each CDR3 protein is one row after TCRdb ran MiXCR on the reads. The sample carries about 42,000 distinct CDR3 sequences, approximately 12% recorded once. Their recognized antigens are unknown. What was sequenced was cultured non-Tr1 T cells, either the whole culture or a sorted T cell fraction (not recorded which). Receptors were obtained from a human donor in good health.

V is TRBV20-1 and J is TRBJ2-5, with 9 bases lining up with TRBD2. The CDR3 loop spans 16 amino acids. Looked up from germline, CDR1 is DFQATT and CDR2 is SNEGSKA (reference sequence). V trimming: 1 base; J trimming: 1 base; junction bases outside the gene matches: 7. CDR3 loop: CSARVFGREGQETQYF. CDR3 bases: TGCAGTGCTAGAGTCTTCGGGCGGGAGGGCCAAGAGACCCAGTACTTC.